One T cell receptor (beta chain) is described in this entry. Its specificity is not known. These data belong to a study of cytomegalovirus exposure and HLA in healthy donors. The germline V gene encodes CDR1 MDHEN and CDR2 SYDVKM. The CDR3 totals 15 residues. The V segment lost 5 bases and the J segment 3 bases; nucleotides outside the gene matches: 7. 13 Jbeta primers and 60 Vbeta primers were used for the PCR. Original methodology: Per a later analysis, the number of unique TCR beta chains was roughly 83 million, of which around 9.9 million were shared. TCRdb's copy holds only in-frame clones and misses some; the assay was immunoSEQ multiplex PCR. V, J and clone size derive from that table, while D and trimming were established from the DNA sequence. The data hold about 200,000 clones, with roughly 80% observed a single time. Points from the study as a whole: Cytomegalovirus status was reportedly diagnosed by the classifier with high sensitivity and specificity.

The genes are TRBV28 and TRBJ2-1; TRBD2 agrees at 7 bases. The sequence was collected from a young man in good health and CMV-seronegative. Input material: PBMCs. The CDR3 DNA reads as TGTGCCAGCAGTCCCCAGCGGGGCCTCTACAATGAGCAGTTCTTC. Residues: CASSPQRGLYNEQFF.